The 28 T cell receptor beta chains reported below all come from one sample, sequenced in a study of blood T cell repertoires in COVID-19. The assay was immunoSEQ multiplex PCR, and TCRdb's table has in-frame clones only and misses some. This table has over 90,000 clones, roughly nine tenths appearing once. Sequenced material: peripheral blood. All receptors derive from a man between 45 and 60 years old with acute or convalescent COVID-19.

The chain links TRBV6-5 to TRBJ2-1; 10 nucleotides match TRBD2. With V trimmed by 2 bases and J by 4 bases, 2 bases remained unmatched. CDR1 is MNHEY, CDR2 SVGAGI, per germline. The CDR3 is made up of 15 amino acids. DNA for the CDR3: TGTGCCAGCAGTTACCGGACTAGCGGATACAATGAGCAGTTCTTC. This translates into CASSYRTSGYNEQFF.

This clone was detected only once. The DNA for the CDR3 is TGTGCCAGCAGCCAAGACCCTCCGACAGGGAATAACTATGGCTACACCTTC. Its translation is CASSQDPPTGNNYGYTF. The chain carries TRBV3-1 (or the pseudogene TRBV3-2) and TRBJ1-2; 7 bases map to TRBD1. The CDR3 runs 17 residues. The junction had 8 bases not matched to a gene; V was cut back by 0 bases and J by 1 base. Germline CDR1 LGHDT, CDR2 YNNKEL (reference sequence).

The chain carries TRBV11-3 and TRBJ2-4; the D is unclear. Looked up from germline, CDR1 is SGHNT and CDR2 is YENEEA. CDR3 size: 12 residues. V was trimmed by 6 bases and J by 5 bases, leaving 8 bases between them. This chain's CDR3 is CASSGRENIQYF. The CDR3 DNA is TGTGCCAGCAGTGGGCGCGAAAACATTCAGTACTTC.

This clone has only one observation. The rearrangement joins TRBV29-1 to TRBJ2-1; D gene uncertain. Trimming shortened V by 8 bases and J by 9 bases, and 20 bases separated the two germline ends. From germline, CDR1 is SQVTM and CDR2 ANQGSEA. The CDR3 has 13 residues. In DNA, the CDR3 is TGCAGCACATTAGACTTCCAGCAAGGTGAGCAGTTCTTC. As protein: CSTLDFQQGEQFF.

CDR3 coding DNA: TGTGCCAGCAATGCGGGACAGGGAAAAAATACTGAAGCTTTCTTT. Protein: CASNAGQGKNTEAFF. The chain recombines TRBV5-8 with TRBJ1-1, with TRBD1 matching over 9 bases. J was trimmed by 5 bases and V by 6 bases; bases with no gene match: 11. Germline V CDR1 and CDR2: SGHTS, YDEGEE. The CDR3 contains 15 residues.

The chain couples TRBV9 to TRBJ2-7; 8 bases align to TRBD2. In germline, CDR1 is SGDLS, CDR2 YYNGEE. The CDR3 contains 15 residues. J gave up 2 bases and V 0 bases, and 4 bases lay outside the gene matches. The CDR3 region is CASSVEGLGPYEQYF. CDR3 nucleotide sequence: TGTGCCAGCAGCGTAGAGGGACTAGGACCCTACGAGCAGTACTTC. Full variable domain (missing parts from reference TRBV9 and TRBJ2-7): DSGVTQTPKHLITATGQRVTLRCSPRSGDLSVYWYQQSLDQGLQFLIQYYNGEERAKGNILERFSAQQFPDLHSELNLSSLELGDSALYFCASSVEGLGPYEQYFGPGTRLTVT.

The chain carries TRBV23-1 and TRBJ2-5, with 7 bases matching TRBD1. TRBV23-1 is identified as an open reading frame with a role that is uncertain. The CDR3 has 15 amino acids. The trim removed 1 base at V and 5 bases at J, leaving 7 bases unmatched. In nucleotides, the CDR3 is TGCGCCAGCAGTCAATGGAGACAGGGACCGGAGACCCAGTACTTC. It encodes CASSQWRQGPETQYF.

The DNA for the CDR3 is TGTGCCAGCAGGTACAGGGGTGGGACTGAAGCTTTCTTT. Protein: CASRYRGGTEAFF. This chain joins TRBV5-8 and TRBJ1-1; 7 positions match TRBD1. CDR1 is SGHTS, CDR2 YDEGEE, per germline. CDR3 size: 13 residues. With V trimmed by 5 bases and J by 5 bases, 6 bases remained unmatched.

The CDR3: CATSDTGQGYGYTF. The CDR3 nucleotides read TGTGCCACCAGTGATACGGGACAGGGGTATGGCTACACCTTC. This rearrangement joins TRBV24-1 to TRBJ1-2; 10 bases map to TRBD1. The V gene's germline CDR1 is KGHDR and CDR2 SFDVKD. The V and J ends lost 3 bases and 5 bases, in that order; junction bases with no gene match: 2. CDR3 length equals 14 residues.

The chain links TRBV19 to TRBJ2-7; 7 bases are a match to TRBD1. Germline values: CDR1 LNHDA, CDR2 SQIVND (reference sequence). This CDR3 spans 15 amino acids. Trimming removed 3 bases from V and 6 bases from J; junction bases left unmatched: 11. CDR3 sequence (DNA): TGTGCCAGTAGTATGGTCGCGATGACAGGGTCCGAGCAGTACTTC. Translated, it gives CASSMVAMTGSEQYF.

The rearrangement links TRBV24-1 to TRBJ2-3; tentative D call: TRBD2 (5 bases). The CDR3 totals 15 residues. Per germline, CDR1 KGHDR and CDR2 SFDVKD. The germline V and J ends were trimmed by 4 bases and 4 bases, with 14 bases remaining between them. The CDR3 DNA follows: TGTGCCACCAGTGACCCCGGTGGCGGGTCAGATACGCAGTATTTT. Translation gives CATSDPGGGSDTQYF.

This clone has more than one count but fewer than ten. V gene TRBV5-1 combines with J gene TRBJ1-4; D gene ambiguous. Trimming removed 0 bases from V and 8 bases from J, with 8 bases in between. This CDR3 has 13 residues. Germline loops: CDR1 SGHRS, CDR2 YFSETQ. The CDR3 here is CASSLGAGEKLFF. For the CDR3, the DNA is TGCGCCAGCAGCTTGGGCGCGGGGGAAAAACTGTTTTTT. Using reference TRBV5-1 and TRBJ1-4 for the parts outside the CDR3, the full variable domain is KAGVTQTPRYLIKTRGQQVTLSCSPISGHRSVSWYQQTPGQGLQFLFEYFSETQRNKGNFPGRFSGRQFSNSRSEMNVSTLELGDSALYLCASSLGAGEKLFFGSGTQLSVL.

This chain uses TRBV5-1 with TRBJ2-5; TRBD1 agrees at 8 bases. Per the germline V gene, CDR1 is SGHRS and CDR2 is YFSETQ. V gave up 4 bases and J gave up 5 bases; unmatched junction bases: 4. The CDR3 runs 13 residues. CDR3 sequence reads: CASSADRVETQYF. As DNA, the CDR3 is TGCGCCAGCAGCGCGGACAGGGTTGAGACCCAGTACTTC. The full variable domain, completed using reference TRBV5-1 and TRBJ2-5, is KAGVTQTPRYLIKTRGQQVTLSCSPISGHRSVSWYQQTPGQGLQFLFEYFSETQRNKGNFPGRFSGRQFSNSRSEMNVSTLELGDSALYLCASSADRVETQYFGPGTRLLVL.

The chain joins TRBV6-1 to TRBJ1-5, with D maybe TRBD1 (6 bases). The V end lost 2 bases, the J end lost 0 bases, and 8 bases lay between the germline ends. Per the germline V gene, CDR1 is MNHNS and CDR2 is SASEGT. The CDR3 contains 15 residues. CDR3 DNA: TGTGCCAGCAGTGAAACAGGGTTTAGCAATCAGCCCCAGCATTTT. It is translated as CASSETGFSNQPQHF.

This clone appeared a single time. The chain links TRBV19 to TRBJ1-5; D not certain. The V gene's germline CDR1 is LNHDA and CDR2 SQIVND (reference sequence). Between the trimmed V and J ends, which lost 1 base and 11 bases, there was a span of 18 bases. The CDR3 totals 15 residues. The CDR3 DNA reads as TGTGCCAGTAGTATAGTATTTGACACCCTGTTGGCCCAGCATTTT. Amino acid sequence: CASSIVFDTLLAQHF.

The chain recombines TRBV7-9 with TRBJ2-1; D is undetermined. Trimming took off 5 bases at V and 2 bases at J, with 10 bases between the two ends. Germline loops: CDR1 SEHNR, CDR2 FQNEAQ (reference sequence). The CDR3 runs to 14 residues. CDR3 loop: CASSPPFAYNEQFF. The CDR3 DNA follows: TGTGCCAGCAGCCCTCCCTTCGCCTACAATGAGCAGTTCTTC.

The chain has TRBV7-2 and TRBJ2-1; TRBD2 is a possible D gene (5 bases). There are 15 residues in the CDR3. CDR1 is SGHTA, CDR2 FQGNSA, per germline. Trimming pared 3 bases from V and 1 base from J, leaving 10 bases between. CDR3 in amino acids: CASSLDSHSYNEQFF. The CDR3, as DNA: TGTGCCAGCAGCTTGGACTCACATTCCTACAATGAGCAGTTCTTC.

In DNA form, the CDR3 reads TGTGCCAGCAGAATCTCCCCTCAGGGGGAACCCCTCCACTTT. It codes for CASRISPQGEPLHF. The J gene is TRBJ1-6, the V gene TRBV6-6; TRBD1 matches 7 bases. Trimming took 6 bases from V and 12 from J; bases not matched to a gene: 11. This CDR3 contains 14 residues. Germline V CDR1 and CDR2: MNHNY, SVGAGI (reference sequence).

This rearrangement joins TRBV5-1 to TRBJ2-7, with a possible D match to TRBD1 (5 bases). This CDR3 has 14 amino acids. Germline V gives CDR1 SGHRS, CDR2 YFSETQ. The V end was cut by 0 bases, the J end by 2 bases, with 9 bases between. The CDR3 sequence: CASSLEGFAYEQYF. In nucleotides, the CDR3 is TGCGCCAGCAGCTTGGAGGGGTTCGCCTACGAGCAGTACTTC. Supplemented by reference TRBV5-1 and TRBJ2-7, the full variable domain reads KAGVTQTPRYLIKTRGQQVTLSCSPISGHRSVSWYQQTPGQGLQFLFEYFSETQRNKGNFPGRFSGRQFSNSRSEMNVSTLELGDSALYLCASSLEGFAYEQYFGPGTRLTVT.

CDR3 sequence: CASSRRGATEAFF. The CDR3 DNA reads as TGTGCCAGCAGCCGTCGCGGGGCCACTGAAGCTTTCTTT. The chain employs TRBV7-9 and TRBJ1-1, with D perhaps TRBD1 (5 bases). With 5 bases removed from V and 4 bases from J, the gap between germline ends came to 11 bases. Germline V gives CDR1 SEHNR, CDR2 FQNEAQ (reference sequence). The CDR3 loop spans 13 amino acids. Using reference TRBV7-9 and TRBJ1-1 for the parts outside the CDR3, the full variable domain is DTGVSQNPRHKITKRGQNVTFRCDPISEHNRLYWYRQTLGQGPEFLTYFQNEAQLEKSRLLSDRFSAERPKGSFSTLEIQRTEQGDSAMYLCASSRRGATEAFFGQGTRLTVV.

The V and J genes are TRBV7-8 and TRBJ2-1; 9 bases are a match to TRBD2. The CDR3 is 14 residues long. Losses at the gene ends were 3 bases for V and 6 bases for J; bases not matched to a gene: 3. Looked up from germline, CDR1 is SGHVS and CDR2 is FQNEAQ. The CDR3 region has the DNA TGTGCCAGCAGCTTCGCGGGAGGGCCCAATGAGCAGTTCTTC. Translation gives CASSFAGGPNEQFF.

This clone was recorded once. This chain links TRBV14 with TRBJ2-3; 11 nucleotides line up with TRBD2. The trim removed 4 bases at V and 1 base at J, leaving 10 bases unmatched. The CDR3 length is 18 residues. Germline V gene data show CDR1 as SGHDN and CDR2 as FVKESK. CDR3 nucleotides: TGTGCCAGCAGCCTCCTCACTAGCGGGAGCGGGGGCACAGATACGCAGTATTTT. Protein sequence: CASSLLTSGSGGTDTQYF.

The chain links TRBV7-9 to TRBJ1-1; D remains ambiguous. Germline V CDR1 and CDR2: SEHNR, FQNEAQ (reference sequence). The CDR3 is 12 amino acids. The V gene lost 0 bases and the J gene lost 12 bases, with 11 bases spanning the gap. CDR3 amino acids: CASSLAGQASFF. CDR3 in DNA: TGTGCCAGCAGCTTAGCGGGTCAGGCGTCTTTCTTT.

This chain links TRBV5-1 with TRBJ2-7; 13 bases are shared with TRBD2. V gave up 4 bases and J gave up 6 bases; unmatched junction bases: 10. The length of the CDR3 is 16 residues. From germline, CDR1 is SGHRS and CDR2 YFSETQ. DNA of the CDR3: TGCGCCAGCAGCCCAGGACTAGCGGGAGACGTGGCCGAGCAGTACTTC. This gives the protein CASSPGLAGDVAEQYF.

This chain uses TRBV30 with TRBJ1-4; 8 nucleotides align to TRBD1. The J segment lost 8 bases and the V segment lost 3 bases, leaving 11 bases of the junction unmatched. The germline CDR1 and CDR2 sequences are GTSNPN and SVGIG (reference sequence). This CDR3 comprises 15 residues. The CDR3 bases are TGTGCCTGGAGCTCCGACAGGGGAATAAAGGAAAAACTGTTTTTT. It encodes CAWSSDRGIKEKLFF. Full variable domain (rest looked up from reference TRBV30 and TRBJ1-4): SQTIHQWPATLVQPVGSPLSLECTVEGTSNPNLYWYRQAAGRGLQLLFYSVGIGQISSEVPQNLSASRPQDRQFILSSKKLLLSDSGFYLCAWSSDRGIKEKLFFGSGTQLSVL.

The genes are TRBV5-5 and TRBJ1-4, with D unclear. V lost 3 bases and J lost 7, with 10 bases in between. The CDR3 is made up of 13 amino acids. From germline, CDR1 is SGHKS and CDR2 YYEKEE (reference sequence). In DNA, the CDR3 is TGTGCCAGCAGCTGGATAGAGGGTGAAAAACTGTTTTTT. The encoded protein is CASSWIEGEKLFF.

The chain joins TRBV2 to TRBJ1-1; D may be TRBD1 (5 bases). This CDR3 is 13 amino acids long. V lost 6 bases to trimming and J lost 6 bases, with 14 bases between them. Germline loops: CDR1 SNHLY, CDR2 FYNNEI. The CDR3 region is CASRTVLEPEAFF. In nucleotides, the CDR3 is TGTGCCAGCAGGACAGTTCTGGAACCTGAAGCTTTCTTT.

The J gene is TRBJ2-1, the V gene TRBV11-3, with TRBD2 matching over 10 bases. CDR3 length equals 18 residues. The trim removed 1 base at V and 7 bases at J, leaving 13 bases unmatched. Per the germline V gene, CDR1 is SGHNT and CDR2 is YENEEA. CDR3 residues: CASSLGLAGVSGRNEQFF. The CDR3 DNA is TGTGCCAGCAGCTTAGGGCTAGCGGGAGTATCGGGTCGGAATGAGCAGTTCTTC.